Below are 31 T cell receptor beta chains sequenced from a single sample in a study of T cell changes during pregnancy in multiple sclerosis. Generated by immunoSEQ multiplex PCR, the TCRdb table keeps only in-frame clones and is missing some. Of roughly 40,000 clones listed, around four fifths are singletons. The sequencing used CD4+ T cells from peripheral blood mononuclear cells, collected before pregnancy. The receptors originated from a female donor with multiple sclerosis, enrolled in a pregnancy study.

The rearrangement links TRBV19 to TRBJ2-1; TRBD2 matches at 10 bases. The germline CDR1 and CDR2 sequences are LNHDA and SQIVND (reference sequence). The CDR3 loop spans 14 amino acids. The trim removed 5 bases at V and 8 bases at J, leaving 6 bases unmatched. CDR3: CASSQAGGFHEQFF. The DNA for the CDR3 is TGTGCCAGTAGTCAAGCGGGAGGGTTCCATGAGCAGTTCTTC.

In DNA, the CDR3 is TGTGCCAGCAGCACAGAGAATGGCAAAAACATTCAGTACTTC. Amino acids: CASSTENGKNIQYF. The gene calls are TRBV7-9 and TRBJ2-4, with no clear D. Trimming removed 5 bases from V and 3 bases from J, with 11 bases in between. This CDR3 spans 14 amino acids. Germline CDR1 is SEHNR and CDR2 is FQNEAQ (reference sequence).

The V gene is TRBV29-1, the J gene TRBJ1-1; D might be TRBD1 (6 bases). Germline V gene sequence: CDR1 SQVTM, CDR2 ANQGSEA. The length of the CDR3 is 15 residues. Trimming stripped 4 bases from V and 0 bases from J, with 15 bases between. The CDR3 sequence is CSVVKAGAVNTEAFF. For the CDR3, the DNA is TGCAGCGTTGTCAAGGCAGGGGCAGTGAACACTGAAGCTTTCTTT.

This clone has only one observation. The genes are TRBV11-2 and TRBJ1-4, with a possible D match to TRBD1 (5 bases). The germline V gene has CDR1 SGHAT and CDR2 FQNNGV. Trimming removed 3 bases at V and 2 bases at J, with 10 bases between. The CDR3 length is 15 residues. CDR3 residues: CASSFAQATNEKLFF. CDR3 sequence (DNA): TGTGCCAGCAGCTTCGCACAGGCGACTAATGAAAAACTGTTTTTT.

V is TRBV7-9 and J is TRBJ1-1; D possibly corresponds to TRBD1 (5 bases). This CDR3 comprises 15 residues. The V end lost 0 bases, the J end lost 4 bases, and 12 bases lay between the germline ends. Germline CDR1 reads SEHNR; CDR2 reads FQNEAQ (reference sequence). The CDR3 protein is CASSLAGEGITEAFF. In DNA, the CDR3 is TGTGCCAGCAGCTTAGCCGGGGAGGGGATCACTGAAGCTTTCTTT.

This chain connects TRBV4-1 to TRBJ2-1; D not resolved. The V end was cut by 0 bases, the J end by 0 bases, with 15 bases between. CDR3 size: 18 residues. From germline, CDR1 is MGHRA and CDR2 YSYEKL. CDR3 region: CASSQEGAGSYSYNEQFF. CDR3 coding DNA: TGCGCCAGCAGCCAAGAAGGCGCAGGCAGCTACTCCTACAATGAGCAGTTCTTC.

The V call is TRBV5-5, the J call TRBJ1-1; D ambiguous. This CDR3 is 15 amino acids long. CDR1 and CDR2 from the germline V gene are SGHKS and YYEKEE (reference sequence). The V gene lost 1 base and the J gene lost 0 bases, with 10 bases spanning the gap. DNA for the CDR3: TGTGCCAGCAGCTTGAACTCTCGCATGAACACTGAAGCTTTCTTT. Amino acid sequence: CASSLNSRMNTEAFF.

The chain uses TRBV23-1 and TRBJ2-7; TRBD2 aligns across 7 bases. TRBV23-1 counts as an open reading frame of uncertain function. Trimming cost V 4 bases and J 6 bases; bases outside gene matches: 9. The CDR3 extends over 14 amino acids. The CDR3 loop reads CASSPPGGRFEQYF. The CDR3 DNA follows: TGCGCCAGCAGTCCTCCGGGGGGACGATTCGAGCAGTACTTC.

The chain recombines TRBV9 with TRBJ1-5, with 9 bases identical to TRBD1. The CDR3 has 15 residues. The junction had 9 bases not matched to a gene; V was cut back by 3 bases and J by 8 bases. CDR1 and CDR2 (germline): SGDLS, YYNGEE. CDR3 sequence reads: CASSADTGGAEPQHF. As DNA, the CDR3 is TGTGCCAGCAGCGCGGACACAGGGGGCGCGGAGCCCCAGCATTTT. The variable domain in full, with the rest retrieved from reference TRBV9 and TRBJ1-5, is DSGVTQTPKHLITATGQRVTLRCSPRSGDLSVYWYQQSLDQGLQFLIQYYNGEERAKGNILERFSAQQFPDLHSELNLSSLELGDSALYFCASSADTGGAEPQHFGDGTRLSIL.

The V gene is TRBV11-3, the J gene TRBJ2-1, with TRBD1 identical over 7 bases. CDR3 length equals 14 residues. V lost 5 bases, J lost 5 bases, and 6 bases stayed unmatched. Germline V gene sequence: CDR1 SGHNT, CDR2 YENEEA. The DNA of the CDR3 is TGTGCCAGCAGCCAGACAGGGTCCAACAATGAGCAGTTCTTC. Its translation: CASSQTGSNNEQFF.

DNA of the CDR3: TGTGCCAGCACCCCCACCCTAAGCACCGGGGAGCTGTTTTTT. This gives the protein CASTPTLSTGELFF. This rearrangement joins TRBV6-1 to TRBJ2-2; D is undetermined. Germline V CDR1 and CDR2: MNHNS, SASEGT. This CDR3 is 14 amino acids long. V was shortened by 7 bases and J by 4 bases, with 13 bases between the two germline ends.

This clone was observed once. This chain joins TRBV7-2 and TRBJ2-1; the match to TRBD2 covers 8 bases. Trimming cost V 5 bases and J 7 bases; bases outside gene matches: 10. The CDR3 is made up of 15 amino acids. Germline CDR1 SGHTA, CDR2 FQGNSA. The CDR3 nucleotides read TGTGCCAGCAGCGTAGATCCGGGACTAGGGAATGAGCAGTTCTTC. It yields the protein CASSVDPGLGNEQFF.

CDR3 DNA sequence: TGTGCCTGCTCCACCAGACTGGTCATGAACACTGAAGCTTTCTTT. Protein sequence: CACSTRLVMNTEAFF. The rearrangement joins TRBV30 to TRBJ1-1, with D uncertain. The CDR3 covers 15 residues. Germline CDR1 reads GTSNPN; CDR2 reads SVGIG (reference sequence). Trimming took 6 bases from V and 0 from J, leaving 17 bases between them.

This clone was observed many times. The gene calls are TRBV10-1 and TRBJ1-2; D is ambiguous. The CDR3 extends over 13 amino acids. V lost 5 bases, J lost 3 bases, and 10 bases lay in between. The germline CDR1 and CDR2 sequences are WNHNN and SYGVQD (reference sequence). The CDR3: CASSTTFHYGYTF. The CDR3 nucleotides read TGCGCCAGCAGTACTACCTTTCACTATGGCTACACCTTC.

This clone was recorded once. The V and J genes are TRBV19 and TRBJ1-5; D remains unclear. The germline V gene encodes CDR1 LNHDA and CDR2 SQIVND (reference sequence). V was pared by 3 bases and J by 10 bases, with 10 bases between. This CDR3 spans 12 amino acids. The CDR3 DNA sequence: TGTGCCAGTAGTATTTATCCAGGTCCCCAGCATTTT. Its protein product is CASSIYPGPQHF. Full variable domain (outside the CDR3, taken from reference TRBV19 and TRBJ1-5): DGGITQSPKYLFRKEGQNVTLSCEQNLNHDAMYWYRQDPGQGLRLIYYSQIVNDFQKGDIAEGYSVSREKKESFPLTVTSAQKNPTAFYLCASSIYPGPQHFGDGTRLSIL.

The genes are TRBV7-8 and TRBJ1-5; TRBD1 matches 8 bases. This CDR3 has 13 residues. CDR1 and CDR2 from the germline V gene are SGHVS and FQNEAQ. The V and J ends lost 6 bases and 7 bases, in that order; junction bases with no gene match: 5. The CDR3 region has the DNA TGTGCCAGCAGTAGGGACAGGAGGCAGCCCCAGCATTTT. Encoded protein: CASSRDRRQPQHF.

CDR3 in amino acids: CASSQRGTEAFF. As DNA, the CDR3 is TGTGCCAGCTCACAACGGGGCACTGAAGCTTTCTTT. This rearrangement joins TRBV18 to TRBJ1-1; D is unresolved. CDR1 is KGHSH, CDR2 LQKENI, per germline. The CDR3 covers 12 residues. The V and J ends lost 4 bases and 4 bases respectively, with 7 bases between them.

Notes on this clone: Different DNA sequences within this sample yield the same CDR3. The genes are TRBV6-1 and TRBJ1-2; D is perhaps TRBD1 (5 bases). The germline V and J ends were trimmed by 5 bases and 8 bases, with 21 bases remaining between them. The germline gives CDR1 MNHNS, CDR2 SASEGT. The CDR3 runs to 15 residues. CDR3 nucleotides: TGTGCCAGCAGTCCAACGTATACAGGTCCCGGCGGCTACACCTTC. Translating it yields CASSPTYTGPGGYTF.

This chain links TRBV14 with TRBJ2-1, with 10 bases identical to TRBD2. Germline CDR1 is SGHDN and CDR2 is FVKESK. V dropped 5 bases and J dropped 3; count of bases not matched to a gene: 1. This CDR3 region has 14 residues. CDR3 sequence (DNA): TGTGCCAGCAGCAAGCGGGGGGGCTACAATGAGCAGTTCTTC. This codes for CASSKRGGYNEQFF.

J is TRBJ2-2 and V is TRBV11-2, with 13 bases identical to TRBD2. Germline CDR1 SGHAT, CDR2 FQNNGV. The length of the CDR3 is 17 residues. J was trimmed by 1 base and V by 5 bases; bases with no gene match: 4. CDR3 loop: CASSARLAGGNTGELFF. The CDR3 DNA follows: TGTGCCAGCAGCGCACGACTAGCGGGGGGGAACACCGGGGAGCTGTTTTTT. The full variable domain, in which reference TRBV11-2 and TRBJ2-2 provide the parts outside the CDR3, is EAGVAQSPRYKIIEKRQSVAFWCNPISGHATLYWYQQILGQGPKLLIQFQNNGVVDDSQLPKDRFSAERLKGVDSTLKIQPAKLEDSAVYLCASSARLAGGNTGELFFGEGSRLTVL.

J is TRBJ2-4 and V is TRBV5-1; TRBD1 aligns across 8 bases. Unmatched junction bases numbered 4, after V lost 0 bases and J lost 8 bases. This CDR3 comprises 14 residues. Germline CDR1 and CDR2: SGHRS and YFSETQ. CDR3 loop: CASSLDRGIDIQYF. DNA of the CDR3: TGCGCCAGCAGCTTGGACAGGGGGATAGACATTCAGTACTTC.

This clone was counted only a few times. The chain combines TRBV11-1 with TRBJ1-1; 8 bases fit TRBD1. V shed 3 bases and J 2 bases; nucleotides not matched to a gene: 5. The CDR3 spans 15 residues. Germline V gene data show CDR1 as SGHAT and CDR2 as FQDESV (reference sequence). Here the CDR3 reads CASSFRTGLNTEAFF. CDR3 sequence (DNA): TGTGCCAGCAGCTTCCGGACAGGGCTTAACACTGAAGCTTTCTTT.

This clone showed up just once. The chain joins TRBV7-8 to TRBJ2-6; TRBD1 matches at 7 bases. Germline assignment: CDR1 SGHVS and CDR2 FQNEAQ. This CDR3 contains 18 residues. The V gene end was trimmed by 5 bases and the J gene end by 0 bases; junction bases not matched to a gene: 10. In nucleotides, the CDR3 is TGTGCCAGCAGCGTCCTTAGGGCAGGGGGCTCTGGGGCCAACGTCCTGACTTTC. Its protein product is CASSVLRAGGSGANVLTF.

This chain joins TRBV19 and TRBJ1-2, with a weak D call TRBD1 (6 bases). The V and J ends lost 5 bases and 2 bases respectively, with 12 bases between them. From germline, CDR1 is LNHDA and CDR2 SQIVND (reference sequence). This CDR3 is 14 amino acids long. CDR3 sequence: CASSPDSANYGYTF. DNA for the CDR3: TGTGCCAGTAGTCCGGACAGCGCCAACTATGGCTACACCTTC.

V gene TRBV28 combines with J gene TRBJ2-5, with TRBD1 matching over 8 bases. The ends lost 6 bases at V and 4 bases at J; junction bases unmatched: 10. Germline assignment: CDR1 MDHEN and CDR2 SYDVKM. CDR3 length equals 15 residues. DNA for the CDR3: TGTGCCAGCAGGCGTGGACAGGGATTGGGAGAGACCCAGTACTTC. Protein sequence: CASRRGQGLGETQYF.

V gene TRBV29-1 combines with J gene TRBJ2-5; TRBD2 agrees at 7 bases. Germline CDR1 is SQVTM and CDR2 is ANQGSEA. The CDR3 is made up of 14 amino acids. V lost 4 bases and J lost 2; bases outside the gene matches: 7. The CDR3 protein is CSVGVRGLQETQYF. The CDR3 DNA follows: TGCAGCGTTGGGGTGCGGGGGTTACAAGAGACCCAGTACTTC.

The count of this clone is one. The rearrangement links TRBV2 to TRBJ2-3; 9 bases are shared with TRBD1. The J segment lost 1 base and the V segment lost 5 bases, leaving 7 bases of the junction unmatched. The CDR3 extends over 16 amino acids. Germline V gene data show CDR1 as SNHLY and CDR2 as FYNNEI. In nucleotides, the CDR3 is TGTGCCAGCAGTTCCAGGACAGGGGCCGGCACAGATACGCAGTATTTT. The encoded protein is CASSSRTGAGTDTQYF.

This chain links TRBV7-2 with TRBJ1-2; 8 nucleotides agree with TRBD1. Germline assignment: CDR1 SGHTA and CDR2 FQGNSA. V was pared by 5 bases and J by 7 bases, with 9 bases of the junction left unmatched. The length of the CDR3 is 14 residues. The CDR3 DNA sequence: TGTGCCAGCAGCGAGGCAACAGGGGGGGGTGGCTACACCTTC. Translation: CASSEATGGGGYTF.

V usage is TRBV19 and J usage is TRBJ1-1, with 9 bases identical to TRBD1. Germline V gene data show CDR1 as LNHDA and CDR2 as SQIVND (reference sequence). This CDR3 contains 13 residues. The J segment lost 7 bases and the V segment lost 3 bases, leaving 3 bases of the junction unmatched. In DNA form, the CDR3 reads TGTGCCAGTAGTATGCAGGGACAGGGTGAAGCTTTCTTT. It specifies CASSMQGQGEAFF.

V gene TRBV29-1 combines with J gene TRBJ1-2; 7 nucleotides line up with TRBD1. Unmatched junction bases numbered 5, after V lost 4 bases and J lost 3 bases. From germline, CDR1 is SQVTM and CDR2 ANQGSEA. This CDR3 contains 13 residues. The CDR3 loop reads CSVARGGDYGYTF. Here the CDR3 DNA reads TGCAGCGTTGCCCGAGGGGGCGACTATGGCTACACCTTC.

DNA of the CDR3: TGTGCCAGCAGTTACTCGATGCCGAGAGGGAGCTACGAGCAGTACTTC. It specifies CASSYSMPRGSYEQYF. The rearrangement joins TRBV6-5 to TRBJ2-7; D possibly corresponds to TRBD2 (5 bases). From germline, CDR1 is MNHEY and CDR2 SVGAGI. V gave up 0 bases and J gave up 3 bases, with 15 bases separating them. There are 16 residues in the CDR3.